The 5 T cell receptor beta chains below were found in one sample sequenced in a study of T cells in localized non-small cell lung cancer. The method was immunoSEQ multiplex PCR; TCRdb's version includes in-frame clones alone and lacks a portion of them. The table records some 29,000 clones, roughly 90% of them present only once. The specimen was peripheral blood, collected before any cancer treatment. The receptors derive from a woman between 18 and 55 years old with stage I lung adenocarcinoma.

This chain joins TRBV20-1 and TRBJ2-7, with 9 bases aligning to TRBD1. V was pared by 6 bases and J by 6 bases, with 3 bases of the junction left unmatched. CDR1 and CDR2 (germline): DFQATT, SNEGSKA (reference sequence). This CDR3 spans 11 amino acids. Here the CDR3 DNA reads TGCAGTGCATACAGGGGGCTCGAGCAGTACTTC. This encodes CSAYRGLEQYF.

This clone appeared a few times. The chain couples TRBV10-3 to TRBJ2-5, with TRBD1 matching over 10 bases. Germline assignment: CDR1 ENHRY and CDR2 SYGVKD. The trim removed 6 bases at V and 1 base at J, leaving 2 bases unmatched. The CDR3 has 14 residues. The CDR3 nucleotides read TGTGCCATCAGCCGGGACAGGGGCCAAGAGACCCAGTACTTC. Translation: CAISRDRGQETQYF.

This chain links TRBV27 with TRBJ2-5, with 10 bases matching TRBD1. Per the germline V gene, CDR1 is MNHEY and CDR2 is SMNVEV (reference sequence). V lost 6 bases and J lost 5; bases outside the gene matches: 6. CDR3 length equals 14 residues. The CDR3 protein is CASRTGQGGETQYF. The CDR3 DNA reads TGTGCCAGCAGGACCGGACAGGGGGGGGAGACCCAGTACTTC.

The chain is built from TRBV15 and TRBJ2-7; 10 nucleotides match TRBD2. V lost 5 bases, J lost 3 bases, and 7 bases stayed unmatched. Per the germline V gene, CDR1 is LNHNV and CDR2 is YYDKDF (reference sequence). CDR3 size: 15 residues. As DNA, the CDR3 is TGTGCCACCAGCGCCCTAGCGGGAGAGCACTACGAGCAGTACTTC. It codes for CATSALAGEHYEQYF.

The rearrangement links TRBV7-9 to TRBJ2-3; D is undetermined. The germline V and J ends were trimmed by 4 bases and 0 bases, with 5 bases remaining between them. Germline V CDR1 and CDR2: SEHNR, FQNEAQ (reference sequence). This CDR3 spans 13 amino acids. CDR3 sequence: CASSSQSTDTQYF. The CDR3, as DNA: TGTGCCAGCAGCTCACAGAGCACAGATACGCAGTATTTT.